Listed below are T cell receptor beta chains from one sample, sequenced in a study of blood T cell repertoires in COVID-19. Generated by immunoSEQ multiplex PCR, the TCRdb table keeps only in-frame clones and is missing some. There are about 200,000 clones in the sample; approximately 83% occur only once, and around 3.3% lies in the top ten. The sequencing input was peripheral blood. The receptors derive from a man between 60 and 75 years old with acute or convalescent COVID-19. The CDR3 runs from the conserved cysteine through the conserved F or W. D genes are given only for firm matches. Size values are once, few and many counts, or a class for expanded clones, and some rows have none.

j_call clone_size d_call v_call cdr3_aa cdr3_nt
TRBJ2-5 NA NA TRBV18 CASSPPARVETQYF TGTGCCAGCTCACCACCCGCCAGGGTGGAGACCCAGTACTTC
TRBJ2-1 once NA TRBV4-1 CASSRGFVSYNEQFF TGCGCCAGCAGTCGCGGGTTTGTTTCCTACAATGAGCAGTTCTTC
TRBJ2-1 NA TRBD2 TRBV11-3 CASSPGRGSYNEQFF TGTGCCAGCAGCCCCGGGAGGGGTAGCTACAATGAGCAGTTCTTC
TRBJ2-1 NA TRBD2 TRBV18 CASSPWTSGSSYNEQFF TGTGCCAGCTCACCGTGGACTAGCGGGAGCTCCTACAATGAGCAGTTCTTC
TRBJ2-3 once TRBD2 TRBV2 CASTPFGVGAGGSTDTQYF TGTGCCAGCACCCCCTTCGGGGTTGGAGCGGGAGGAAGCACAGATACGCAGTATTTT
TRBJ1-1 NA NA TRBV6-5 CASRDIWNTEAFF TGTGCCAGCAGGGACATCTGGAACACTGAAGCTTTCTTT
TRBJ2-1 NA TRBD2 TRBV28 CASRSGGGNEQFF TGTGCCAGCAGGAGCGGGGGTGGGAATGAGCAGTTCTTC
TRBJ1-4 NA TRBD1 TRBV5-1 CASSSTGSEKLFF TGCGCCAGCAGCTCGACAGGGTCGGAAAAACTGTTTTTT
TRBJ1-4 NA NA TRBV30 CAWSVYQGAEEKLFF TGTGCCTGGAGTGTGTATCAGGGCGCAGAGGAAAAACTGTTTTTT
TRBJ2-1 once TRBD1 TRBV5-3 CARSFDRGRYNEQFF TGTGCCAGAAGCTTTGACAGGGGGCGGTACAATGAGCAGTTCTTC
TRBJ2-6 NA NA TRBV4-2 CASSQDGVSGANVLTF TGTGCCAGCAGCCAAGACGGGGTCTCTGGGGCCAACGTCCTGACTTTC
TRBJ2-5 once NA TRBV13 CASNAGQQETQYF TGTGCCAGCAACGCGGGACAGCAAGAGACCCAGTACTTC
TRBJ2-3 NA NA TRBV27 CASSRWALSRTDTQYF TGTGCCAGCAGTCGGTGGGCCTTATCCCGCACAGATACGCAGTATTTT
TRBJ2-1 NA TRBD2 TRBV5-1 CASSFKLAGGNEQFF TGCGCCAGCAGCTTCAAACTAGCGGGAGGTAATGAGCAGTTCTTC